This TCR beta chain was obtained from a study of control samples from healthy donors and cancer patients. Trimming stripped 6 bases from V and 2 bases from J, with 12 bases between. The CDR3 contains 15 residues. From germline, CDR1 is KGHDR and CDR2 SFDVKD. TCRdb keeps only in-frame clones here, not all; method: immunoSEQ multiplex PCR. Here the sample spans about 140,000 clones, roughly 94% being singletons. This TCR was recovered from a middle-aged man in good health. Input material: blood. The chain combines TRBV24-1 with TRBJ2-2, with D unresolved. CDR3 bases: TGTGCCACCAGTCTGGCCGGAATCAACACCGGGGAGCTGTTTTTT. Its protein is CATSLAGINTGELFF.